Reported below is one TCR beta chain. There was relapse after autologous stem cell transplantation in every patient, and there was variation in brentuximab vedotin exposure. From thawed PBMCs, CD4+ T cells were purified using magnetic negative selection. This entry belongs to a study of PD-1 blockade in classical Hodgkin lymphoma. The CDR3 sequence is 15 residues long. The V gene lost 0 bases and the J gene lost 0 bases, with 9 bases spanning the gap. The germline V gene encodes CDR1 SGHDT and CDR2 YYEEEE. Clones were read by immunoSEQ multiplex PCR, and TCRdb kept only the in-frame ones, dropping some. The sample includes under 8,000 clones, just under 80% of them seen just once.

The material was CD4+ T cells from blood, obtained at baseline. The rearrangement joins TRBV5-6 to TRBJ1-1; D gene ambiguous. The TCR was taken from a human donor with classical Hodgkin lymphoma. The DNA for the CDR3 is TGTGCCAGCAGCTTGGGCAGGTTCATGAACACTGAAGCTTTCTTT. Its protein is CASSLGRFMNTEAFF.